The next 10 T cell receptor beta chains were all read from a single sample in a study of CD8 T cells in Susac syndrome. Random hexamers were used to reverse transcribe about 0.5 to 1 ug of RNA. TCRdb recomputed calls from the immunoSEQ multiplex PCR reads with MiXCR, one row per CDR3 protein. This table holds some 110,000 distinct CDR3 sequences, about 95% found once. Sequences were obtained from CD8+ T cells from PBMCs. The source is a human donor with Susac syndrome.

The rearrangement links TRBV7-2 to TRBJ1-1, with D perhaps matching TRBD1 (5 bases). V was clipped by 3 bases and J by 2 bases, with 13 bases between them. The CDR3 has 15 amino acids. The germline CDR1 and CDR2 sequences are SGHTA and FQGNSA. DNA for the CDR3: TGTGCCAGCAGCTTGGGGTACAGGATTAACACTGAAGCTTTCTTT. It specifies CASSLGYRINTEAFF.

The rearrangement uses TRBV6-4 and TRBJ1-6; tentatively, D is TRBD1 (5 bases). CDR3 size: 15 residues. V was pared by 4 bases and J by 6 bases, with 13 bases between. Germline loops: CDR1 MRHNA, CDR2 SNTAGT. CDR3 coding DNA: TGTGCCAGCAGTGTGGCCGACGGGGGTAATTCACCCCTCCACTTT. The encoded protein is CASSVADGGNSPLHF.

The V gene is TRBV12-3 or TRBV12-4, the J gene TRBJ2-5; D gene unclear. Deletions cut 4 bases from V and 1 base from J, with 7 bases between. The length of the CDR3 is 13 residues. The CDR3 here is CASSSWAQETQYF. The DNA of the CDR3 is TGTGCCAGCAGTTCTTGGGCCCAAGAGACCCAGTACTTC.

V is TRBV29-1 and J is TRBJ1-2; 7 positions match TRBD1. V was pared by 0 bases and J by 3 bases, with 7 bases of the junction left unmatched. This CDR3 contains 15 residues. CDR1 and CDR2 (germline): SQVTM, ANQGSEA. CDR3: CSVEDQRGLDYGYTF. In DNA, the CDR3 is TGCAGCGTTGAAGATCAGAGGGGGCTTGACTATGGCTACACCTTC.

This CDR3 is CASTYPSGGAEQFF. CDR3 nucleotides: TGTGCCAGTACCTACCCGAGCGGGGGGGCAGAGCAGTTCTTC. This chain joins TRBV19 and TRBJ2-1; 10 nucleotides align to TRBD2. From germline, CDR1 is LNHDA and CDR2 SQIVND (reference sequence). The J segment lost 10 bases and the V segment lost 7 bases, leaving 10 bases of the junction unmatched. This CDR3 contains 14 residues.

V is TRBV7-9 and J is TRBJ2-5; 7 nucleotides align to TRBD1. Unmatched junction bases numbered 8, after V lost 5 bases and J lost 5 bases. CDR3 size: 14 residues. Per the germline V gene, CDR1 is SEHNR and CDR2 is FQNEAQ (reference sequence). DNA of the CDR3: TGTGCCAGCAGCCGGGGACAGACTCTGGAGACCCAGTACTTC. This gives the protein CASSRGQTLETQYF.

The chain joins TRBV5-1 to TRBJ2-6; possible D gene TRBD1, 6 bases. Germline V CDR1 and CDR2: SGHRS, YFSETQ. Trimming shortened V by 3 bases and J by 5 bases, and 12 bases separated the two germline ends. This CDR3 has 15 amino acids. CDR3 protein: CASSYTGSRANVLTF. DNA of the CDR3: TGCGCCAGCAGCTACACAGGGAGTAGGGCCAACGTCCTGACTTTC.

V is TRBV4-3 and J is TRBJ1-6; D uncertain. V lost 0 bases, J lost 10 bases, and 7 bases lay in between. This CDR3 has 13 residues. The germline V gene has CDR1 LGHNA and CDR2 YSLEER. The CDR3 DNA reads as TGCGCCAGCAGCCAAGACACAGAATCACCCCTCCACTTT. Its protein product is CASSQDTESPLHF.

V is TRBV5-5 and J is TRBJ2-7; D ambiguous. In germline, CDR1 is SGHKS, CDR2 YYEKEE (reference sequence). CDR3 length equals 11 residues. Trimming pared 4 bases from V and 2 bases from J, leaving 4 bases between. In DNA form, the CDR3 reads TGTGCCAGCAGCGCCGCCTACGAGCAGTACTTC. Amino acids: CASSAAYEQYF.

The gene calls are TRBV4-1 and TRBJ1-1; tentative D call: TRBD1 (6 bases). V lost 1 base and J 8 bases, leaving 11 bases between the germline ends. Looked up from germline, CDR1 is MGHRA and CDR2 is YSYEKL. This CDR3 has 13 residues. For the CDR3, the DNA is TGCGCCAGCAGCCAAGCTCCAGGGGAAGAAGCTTTCTTT. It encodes CASSQAPGEEAFF.